This T cell receptor (beta chain) was obtained from a study of T-cell reconstitution after alpha-beta-depleted transplantation in children. The CDR3 contains 12 residues. Trimming pared 5 bases from V and 4 bases from J, leaving 11 bases between. CDR1 DFQATT and CDR2 SNEGSKA come from the germline V gene (reference sequence). Study outcomes and limitations: T-cell counts and diversity at one year following transplant were attributed mainly to newly produced T cells. As was reported, about two months after transplant, alpha-beta T cells came from several hundred expanded graft clones.

The TCRbeta library was prepared with unique molecular identifiers. TCRdb re-derived calls from the PCR reads in MiXCR, one entry per CDR3 protein. Of 540,000 or so distinct CDR3 sequences listed, roughly 24% are singletons. About this clonotype itself: Its target is not known.

The chain couples TRBV20-1 to TRBJ2-5, with D perhaps matching TRBD1 or TRBD2 (5 bases each). This sequence originates from a boy under two years old who had a stem cell transplant for acute myeloid leukemia, so the T cells may come from the graft donor. This specimen consisted of PBMCs, mostly from graft donor cells, obtained 360 days after TCRalphabeta/CD19-depleted stem cell transplant. Written as DNA, the CDR3 is TGCAGTGCTCCGTCTGGGGGAGAGACCCAGTACTTC. This gives the protein CSAPSGGETQYF.